This entry concerns a single T cell receptor beta chain. Its antigen has not been determined. Per-base quality was not reported, and no clone a single base away is much larger than it. The CDR3 runs 16 amino acids, cysteine and phenylalanine included. The kept DNA is CDR3 alone, 48 bases in frame from the first base. Relative to germline, V is missing 2 bases and J is missing 5 bases, with 7 bases of the junction outside any gene match. The treatment or condition label, read with the paper, signifies: roughly ten-day PBMC culture with coronavirus spike peptide pools or control peptides (ViraFEST assay). The ViraFEST assay was used in the study, in which antigen-specific T cells were expanded with peptide pools and expanded clonotypes were subsequently identified by TCR sequencing. Positive SARS-CoV-2 PCR tests in the convalescent patients dated from March to December 2020, before Alpha, Beta and Delta variants emerged in the United States. Each well held two million PBMCs cultured with around 9 ug/ml peptide pools in IMDM containing approximately 4.8% human AB serum and around 10 IU/ml IL-2. Half of the culture medium was replaced with fresh IL-2-containing medium on days 3 and 7. Once the cells had been in culture for over 9 days, the EasySep CD4+ T cell isolation kit was used to isolate CD4+ T cells by negative selection. Ficoll-Paque Plus gradient centrifugation was used to isolate PBMCs from whole blood, and the isolated PBMCs were then either used fresh or cryopreserved at -140C. Triplicate wells were generally used for each culture condition.

Library preparation employed PCR. At the Johns Hopkins FTIC core, DNA from the cultured CD4+ T cells underwent TCR sequencing with the Oncomine TCR Beta short-read assay. The QIAamp micro DNA kit was used to extract genomic DNA from the cultured CD4+ T cells. Oncomine TCR Beta libraries made from cultured CD4+ T cells were pooled using unique dual indexes and sequenced on an Illumina iSeq 100. In the original analysis: Non-productive sequences were removed, and CDR3s not starting with C, not ending with F or W, or shorter than 7 amino acids were discarded. Antigen-specific clonotypes were identified with the MANAFEST web application by comparing peptide-stimulated wells with reference and other culture wells. To be called positive, a clone needed an FDR below 0.05, an odds ratio above 5, and a productive frequency above 0.1% in at least two of three replicate wells. Clonotypes that were significantly expanded in both SARS-CoV-2 spike wells and at least one common cold coronavirus spike condition were defined as cross-reactive. Using R version 3.6.1, CDR3 homology was evaluated through Levenshtein distances (stringdist) along with unrooted phylogenetic trees (ape). The public sequencing data were trimmed at Q25 with fastp and processed into clonotypes with MiXCR by TCRdb, which kept only in-frame beta chains. Identical CDR3 proteins give one entry, which carries the most common genes and DNA. TCRdb, rather than the study authors, made the V and J calls. This sample is represented by around 12,000 distinct CDR3 sequences; roughly 41% of them were singletons. The biggest ten clones account for 9.4% of the sample.

This entry comes from a study of vaccination and CD4 T cells after COVID-19 (dated by TCRdb to between 2021 and 2024). Concerning the study at large: SARS-CoV-2 positivity had been established in the convalescent patients by nasal swab PCR, and mild disease was recorded in about 9 of these patients and severe disease in one. The convalescent cohort comprised six males and four females, including two Hispanic individuals, seven Caucasians, two Asians and one multiracial person. Participants received two doses of either the Pfizer-BioNTech BNT162b2 vaccine (n=8) or the Moderna mRNA-1273 vaccine (n=2). Post-COVID blood samples from convalescent patients were collected a median of 101 days after diagnosis, with a range of 35 to 161 days. The time from the second vaccine dose to post-vaccine blood sampling had a median of roughly 79 days and ranged from about 14 to 250 days. The cultures were stimulated with overlapping spike peptide pools from SARS-CoV-2 and from the common cold coronaviruses HCoV-NL63, HCoV-OC43 and HCoV-229E. Control cultures received a CEFX viral epitope pool as the positive control, an HIV-1 Nef peptide pool as the negative control, or no peptide. In roughly 10 COVID-19 convalescent patients and a handful of infection-naive healthy vaccine recipients, the spike-specific CD4+ TCR repertoire before mRNA vaccination was compared with the repertoire after mRNA vaccination. The research as a whole found: In convalescent patients, nearly all vaccine-specific clones (304 of 307) were found to be mono-reactive for SARS-CoV-2 spike rather than cross-reactive with common cold coronaviruses. The number of convalescent patients in the study was relatively small, and the study did not examine early timepoints following natural infection. The median number of SARS-CoV-2-reactive clonotypes rose from under 25 after infection to a few dozen after vaccination, but the change was not significant. In convalescent patients, a median around 84% of post-vaccine SARS-CoV-2-reactive clones were detected only after vaccination, and vaccine-specific priming was suggested by this finding.

The sample taken for sequencing was CD4+ T cells from blood, cultured in vitro. This TCR was sampled from a human donor who had recovered from COVID-19. This sequence uses TRBV12-3 or TRBV12-4 and TRBJ2-5; TRBD2 fits 11 bases in the junction. In nucleotides, the sequence is TGTGCCAGCAGTTTATCCCTAGCGGGGGGTTCGGAGACCCAGTACTTC. Its translation is CASSLSLAGGSETQYF.